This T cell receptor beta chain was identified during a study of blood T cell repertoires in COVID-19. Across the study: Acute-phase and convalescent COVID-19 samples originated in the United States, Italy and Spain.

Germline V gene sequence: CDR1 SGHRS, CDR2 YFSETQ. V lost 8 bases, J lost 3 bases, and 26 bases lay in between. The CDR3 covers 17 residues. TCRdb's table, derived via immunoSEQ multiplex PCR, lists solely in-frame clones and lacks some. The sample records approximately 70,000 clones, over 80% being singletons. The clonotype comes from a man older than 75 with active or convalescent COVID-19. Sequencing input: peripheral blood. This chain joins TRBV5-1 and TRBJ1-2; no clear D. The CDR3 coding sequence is TGCGCCAGTTCAGCGAATCCACCTCCTAGAAGTCACTATGGCTACACCTTC. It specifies CASSANPPPRSHYGYTF.